These 23 T cell receptor beta chains were sequenced from one sample in a study of blood T cells in healthy people across ages. Sample-barcoded 5' priming and a J-beta primer mix drove a second PCR of roughly 6 to 12 cycles. From the 5' RACE reads, TCRdb called clonotypes with MiXCR, one entry per CDR3 protein. This table has hundreds of thousands of distinct CDR3 sequences, around 20% appearing once. The sample taken for sequencing was blood. Receptors originate from a man in his 70s in good health.

Ten or more counts support this clonotype. The chain joins TRBV28 to TRBJ2-1, with 10 bases identical to TRBD1. Germline-derived CDR1 and CDR2 are MDHEN and SYDVKM. The CDR3 has 17 amino acids. The V gene end was trimmed by 2 bases and the J gene end by 5 bases; junction bases not matched to a gene: 9. The CDR3 nucleotides read TGTGCCAGCAGTTTAGACAAAGGGACAGGGGTGGACAATGAGCAGTTCTTC. This gives the protein CASSLDKGTGVDNEQFF.

This clonotype appeared a few times. V usage is TRBV10-3 and J usage is TRBJ2-1, with 7 bases matching TRBD2. Germline V lookup: CDR1 ENHRY, CDR2 SYGVKD. CDR3 length: 14 residues. V lost 3 bases and J lost 14; bases outside the gene matches: 13. The CDR3 DNA follows: TGTGCCATCAGTGAATCTGTGGGAGGGGCGGAGAAGTTCTTC. Its protein product is CAISESVGGAEKFF.

This clonotype has only a few counts. The V and J genes are TRBV12-3 or TRBV12-4 and TRBJ2-7, with 9 bases lining up with TRBD2. CDR3 length equals 15 residues. V dropped 4 bases and J dropped 3; count of bases not matched to a gene: 7. CDR3 in DNA: TGTGCCAGCAGTTCACTAGCGGGCGGCTACTACGAGCAGTACTTC. It translates to CASSSLAGGYYEQYF.

The gene calls are TRBV20-1 and TRBJ1-5; 7 nucleotides line up with TRBD1. The J call may be mistaken, given a closer DNA end match to TRBJ2-3. The CDR3 contains 13 residues. Germline CDR1 DFQATT, CDR2 SNEGSKA (reference sequence). CDR3 nucleotides: TGCAGTGCTAGAACAGGGGTTCGGCAGCCCCAGTATTTT. Its protein is CSARTGVRQPQYF.

CDR3 sequence: CAISESANTEAFF. The CDR3 DNA sequence: TGTGCCATCAGTGAGTCGGCGAACACTGAAGCTTTCTTT. V and J are TRBV10-3 and TRBJ1-1; D gene uncertain. The V gene's germline CDR1 is ENHRY and CDR2 SYGVKD. The CDR3 is made up of 13 amino acids. The V end lost 0 bases, the J end lost 1 base, and 3 bases lay between the germline ends.

The V and J genes are TRBV12-3 or TRBV12-4 and TRBJ1-6; D not resolved. Trimming shortened V by 8 bases and J by 11 bases, and 16 bases separated the two germline ends. The CDR3 runs to 13 residues. The chain's CDR3 is CASRQALSTPLHF. CDR3 sequence (DNA): TGTGCCAGCCGCCAAGCCTTATCAACACCCCTCCACTTT.

The sample holds many counts of this clonotype. This chain joins TRBV7-9 and TRBJ1-1, with a weak D call TRBD1 (5 bases). This CDR3 has 14 residues. Between the trimmed V and J ends, which lost 6 bases and 4 bases, there was a span of 15 bases. CDR1 is SEHNR, CDR2 FQNEAQ, per germline (reference sequence). CDR3 bases: TGTGCCAGCAGAGACGATCGGGGCGGCACTGAAGCTTTCTTT. Its protein product is CASRDDRGGTEAFF.

V is TRBV7-9 and J is TRBJ2-3, with D unclear. CDR1 and CDR2 (germline): SEHNR, FQNEAQ (reference sequence). The CDR3 length is 12 residues. Deletions cut 3 bases from V and 7 bases from J, with 8 bases between. The CDR3 nucleotides read TGTGCCAGCAGCTTCGAAGGGTATACGCAGTATTTT. Its protein is CASSFEGYTQYF.

This clonotype was seen a few times. Germline is not matched at one junction end, which may reflect a read error. The chain employs TRBV5-4 and TRBJ2-3; possibly TRBD2 for D (7 bases). Germline CDR1 SGHNT, CDR2 YYREEE (reference sequence). The CDR3 sequence is 14 residues long. The CDR3: CASSLSGDTGTQYF. Written as DNA, the CDR3 is TGTGCCAGCAGTTTGAGCGGGGACACAGGTACGCAGTATTTT.

V is TRBV20-1 and J is TRBJ2-7; TRBD2 agrees at 14 bases. With V trimmed by 6 bases and J by 7 bases, 14 bases remained unmatched. The CDR3 is 16 residues long. Germline CDR1 is DFQATT and CDR2 is SNEGSKA (reference sequence). The CDR3: CSAQRLGLAGVLEQYF. In DNA form, the CDR3 reads TGCAGTGCCCAGCGTCTGGGACTAGCGGGAGTACTTGAGCAGTACTTC.

This clonotype has a count of ten or more. This rearrangement joins TRBV6-5 to TRBJ2-5; TRBD1 agrees at 8 bases. The germline V gene has CDR1 MNHEY and CDR2 SVGAGI. CDR3 length: 13 residues. V shed 4 bases, J shed 7 bases, and the junction held 5 bases outside the gene matches. The CDR3 reads CASSSTGVGTQYF. The DNA of the CDR3 is TGTGCCAGCAGTTCGACAGGGGTGGGGACCCAGTACTTC.

As concerns this clonotype: The junction and the germline gene differ at one end; a read error may be behind it. V is TRBV12-3 or TRBV12-4 and J is TRBJ1-4, with 7 bases identical to TRBD1. This CDR3 comprises 14 residues. DNA of the CDR3: TGTGCCAGCAGGTTAGACAGGGTTGGCGAAAAACTGTTTTTT. It is translated as CASRLDRVGEKLFF.

This clonotype has only a few counts. The chain combines TRBV29-1 with TRBJ1-2; the D is unclear. CDR1 SQVTM and CDR2 ANQGSEA come from the germline V gene. The CDR3 consists of 12 residues. V lost 6 bases and J 3 bases, leaving 11 bases between the germline ends. This CDR3 reads CSVISGYYGYTF. The CDR3 DNA follows: TGCAGCGTCATCTCGGGGTACTATGGCTACACCTTC.

V and J are TRBV7-9 and TRBJ2-1; maybe TRBD1 (6 bases). V lost 5 bases, J lost 3 bases, and 14 bases lay in between. CDR3 length: 15 amino acids. Germline CDR1 SEHNR, CDR2 FQNEAQ (reference sequence). The chain's CDR3 is CASSPGVSHYNEQFF. In nucleotides, the CDR3 is TGTGCCAGCAGCCCAGGGGTGAGTCACTACAATGAGCAGTTCTTC.

The chain links TRBV4-3 to TRBJ2-5; TRBD2 matches 9 bases. The J call is doubtful: the DNA matches TRBJ2-1 better. The germline V gene encodes CDR1 LGHNA and CDR2 YSLEER. There are 17 residues in the CDR3. As DNA, the CDR3 is TGCGCCAGCAGCCAAGATAGTAGCGGGAGCATATGGAATGAGCAGTTCTTC. Residues: CASSQDSSGSIWNEQFF.

This clonotype appeared a few times. The CDR3 loop is CASSSTGRGSDEQYF. CDR3 nucleotides: TGTGCCAGCAGTTCGACAGGGCGAGGGTCTGACGAGCAGTACTTC. The V call is TRBV12-3 or TRBV12-4, the J call TRBJ2-7; 7 nucleotides align to TRBD1. The CDR3 contains 15 residues. Germline trimming cut 4 bases from V and 5 bases from J; bases unmatched to any gene: 11.

This clonotype was found a few times. This sequence joins TRBV5-1 and TRBJ2-3; 15 nucleotides agree with TRBD2. Trimming cost V 5 bases and J 2 bases; bases outside gene matches: 9. Germline V gene sequence: CDR1 SGHRS, CDR2 YFSETQ. The CDR3 consists of 18 residues. The chain's CDR3 is CASRLMGLAGGATDTQYF. The CDR3 DNA follows: TGCGCCAGCAGGTTAATGGGACTAGCGGGAGGCGCCACAGATACGCAGTATTTT.

This clonotype was detected ten times or more. In nucleotides, the CDR3 is TGTGCCAGCAGCGCCTCGACTAGCGGGAGGTGGGAGACCCAGTACTTC. Encoded protein: CASSASTSGRWETQYF. V and J are TRBV5-5 and TRBJ2-5, with 13 nucleotides matching TRBD2. CDR1 is SGHKS and CDR2 is YYEKEE in the germline V gene (reference sequence). J gave up 5 bases and V 4 bases, and 8 bases lay outside the gene matches. This CDR3 is built from 16 residues.

This chain connects TRBV6-1 to TRBJ2-7, with 7 bases aligning to TRBD1. Germline assignment: CDR1 MNHNS and CDR2 SASEGT. V shed 8 bases and J 0 bases; nucleotides not matched to a gene: 4. The CDR3 runs to 13 residues. The CDR3 DNA reads as TGTGCCAGCGACCGGACAGGCTCCTACGAGCAGTACTTC. Translating it yields CASDRTGSYEQYF.

This clonotype has ten or more counts. The chain carries TRBV2 and TRBJ2-1; no clear D. This CDR3 is 11 amino acids long. CDR1 is SNHLY and CDR2 is FYNNEI in the germline V gene. The ends were cut back, 7 bases at V and 1 base at J, with 2 bases in the middle. DNA for the CDR3: TGTGCCAGCACTTCCTACAATGAGCAGTTCTTC. Protein sequence: CASTSYNEQFF.

This clonotype was seen a few times. The V call is TRBV12-3 or TRBV12-4, the J call TRBJ2-7; D is undetermined. V lost 6 bases, J lost 1 base, and 7 bases lay in between. The CDR3 has 12 residues. CDR3 amino acids: CASRWGSYEQYF. CDR3 sequence (DNA): TGTGCCAGCAGGTGGGGATCCTACGAGCAGTACTTC.

This clonotype has only a few counts. The chain has TRBV7-9 and TRBJ2-7, with 10 bases matching TRBD2. Per the germline V gene, CDR1 is SEHNR and CDR2 is FQNEAQ (reference sequence). The trim removed 5 bases at V and 2 bases at J, leaving 6 bases unmatched. The CDR3 length is 15 residues. This CDR3 is CASSASGRGAYEQYF. In DNA, the CDR3 is TGTGCCAGCAGCGCTAGCGGGAGAGGGGCCTACGAGCAGTACTTC.

The table lists this clonotype with a few counts. The germline gene is not matched at one end of the junction; a read error may be the cause. The DNA for the CDR3 is TGTGCCAGCGGTTTACTGGGGGCGGGCAGCAATCAGCCCCAGCATTTT. Translated: CASGLLGAGSNQPQHF. J is TRBJ1-5 and V is TRBV27; a possible D gene is TRBD1 (6 bases). Germline V gene data show CDR1 as MNHEY and CDR2 as SMNVEV (reference sequence). The CDR3 is 16 residues long.